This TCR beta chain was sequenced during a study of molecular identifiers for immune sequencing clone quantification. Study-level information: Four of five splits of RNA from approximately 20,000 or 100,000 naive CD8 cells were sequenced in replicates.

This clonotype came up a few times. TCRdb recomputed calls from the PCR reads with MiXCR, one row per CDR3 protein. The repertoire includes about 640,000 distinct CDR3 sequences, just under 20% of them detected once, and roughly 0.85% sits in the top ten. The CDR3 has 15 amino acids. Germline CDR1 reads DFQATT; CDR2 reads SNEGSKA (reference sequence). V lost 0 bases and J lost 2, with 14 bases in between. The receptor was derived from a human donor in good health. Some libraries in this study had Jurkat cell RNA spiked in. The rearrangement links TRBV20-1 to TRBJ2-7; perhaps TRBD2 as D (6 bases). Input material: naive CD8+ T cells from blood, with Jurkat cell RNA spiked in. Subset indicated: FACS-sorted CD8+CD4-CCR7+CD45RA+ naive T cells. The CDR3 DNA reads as TGCAGTGCTAGAGATCCAGGCGGGGTTGCCTACGAGCAGTACTTC. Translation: CSARDPGGVAYEQYF.